This entry lists 12 T cell receptor beta chains sequenced from one sample in a study of shared clonotypes between healthy human individuals. Data came from immunoSEQ multiplex PCR; TCRdb stores just in-frame clones and leaves some out. This table has 2 million to 2.5 million clones, approximately 95% appearing once. Sequenced: naive CD4+ T cells from PBMCs. This sample's subset: CD45RA+ positively selected. Receptors originate from a man younger than 30 in good health. Some clones in this sample may be carry-over from other donors' samples.

The V gene is TRBV11-3, the J gene TRBJ2-6; TRBD1 agrees at 10 bases. Trimming took 5 bases from V and 0 from J; bases not matched to a gene: 7. Looked up from germline, CDR1 is SGHNT and CDR2 is YENEEA. This CDR3 is 18 amino acids long. CDR3 sequence (DNA): TGTGCCAGCAGCCCCGGACAGGGGGTTCCCTCTGGGGCCAACGTCCTGACTTTC. It yields the protein CASSPGQGVPSGANVLTF.

This clone has just one count. Other DNA sequences of this sample code for an identical CDR3. J is TRBJ2-5 and V is TRBV15; D uncertain. The length of the CDR3 is 13 residues. The germline CDR1 and CDR2 sequences are LNHNV and YYDKDF (reference sequence). The V end was cut by 0 bases, the J end by 5 bases, with 7 bases between. The CDR3 nucleotides are TGTGCCACCAGCAGAGATCTTCTCGAGACCCAGTACTTC. Translating it yields CATSRDLLETQYF.

The chain uses TRBV7-2 and TRBJ2-7, with a tentative D call TRBD2 (6 bases). This CDR3 region has 13 residues. Germline V gene data show CDR1 as SGHTA and CDR2 as FQGNSA. V was shortened by 2 bases and J by 2 bases, with 7 bases between the two germline ends. CDR3 nucleotide sequence: TGTGCCAGCAGCTTATCGGGAGCCTACGAGCAGTACTTC. It specifies CASSLSGAYEQYF.

The chain employs TRBV2 and TRBJ2-3, with D uncertain. The germline gives CDR1 SNHLY, CDR2 FYNNEI. V shed 10 bases and J shed 1 base, with 15 bases lying between them. The CDR3 runs 14 residues. The CDR3 spells CAKRAREGTDTQYF. CDR3 bases: TGTGCCAAACGAGCTAGAGAGGGCACAGATACGCAGTATTTT.

The chain uses TRBV19 and TRBJ1-1, with D perhaps matching TRBD1 (6 bases). Trimming stripped 4 bases from V and 4 bases from J, with 16 bases between. The CDR3 has 15 amino acids. From germline, CDR1 is LNHDA and CDR2 SQIVND (reference sequence). CDR3 DNA: TGTGCCAGTAGTACCTTGACAGGCTTGGGCACTGAAGCTTTCTTT. Translating it yields CASSTLTGLGTEAFF.

The rearrangement uses TRBV4-1 and TRBJ2-3; TRBD1 aligns across 7 bases. The CDR3 has 16 residues. CDR1 and CDR2 from the germline V gene are MGHRA and YSYEKL. Germline trimming cut 0 bases from V and 2 bases from J; bases unmatched to any gene: 5. CDR3 coding DNA: TGCGCCAGCAGCCAAGAAGGGGGCCTGACCACAGATACGCAGTATTTT. Protein: CASSQEGGLTTDTQYF.

The chain links TRBV7-8 to TRBJ2-3, with 14 bases identical to TRBD2. This CDR3 is built from 18 residues. V shed 5 bases, J shed 3 bases, and the junction held 10 bases outside the gene matches. Germline V gives CDR1 SGHVS, CDR2 FQNEAQ. The CDR3 sequence is CASSVPGLAGVITDTQYF. CDR3 sequence (DNA): TGTGCCAGCAGCGTACCGGGACTAGCGGGAGTTATTACAGATACGCAGTATTTT.

This clone was detected only a few times. The J gene is TRBJ1-5, the V gene TRBV30; D is ambiguous. The CDR3 contains 13 residues. The V gene lost 4 bases and the J gene lost 2 bases, with 9 bases spanning the gap. Germline CDR1 and CDR2: GTSNPN and SVGIG (reference sequence). CDR3 coding DNA: TGTGCCTGGACCCCCGGAGGCAATCAGCCCCAGCATTTT. It codes for CAWTPGGNQPQHF.

The rearrangement links TRBV28 to TRBJ1-5; D is perhaps TRBD1 (6 bases). From germline, CDR1 is MDHEN and CDR2 SYDVKM. V was trimmed by 6 bases and J by 0 bases, leaving 15 bases between them. This CDR3 is 16 amino acids long. CDR3 loop: CASRPDSSYSNQPQHF. CDR3 sequence (DNA): TGTGCCAGCAGGCCGGACAGCTCGTATAGCAATCAGCCCCAGCATTTT.

The chain employs TRBV6-1 and TRBJ2-1; 7 nucleotides agree with TRBD2. This CDR3 has 15 residues. V trimming: 2 bases; J trimming: 4 bases; junction bases outside the gene matches: 5. Germline V lookup: CDR1 MNHNS, CDR2 SASEGT. CDR3 sequence: CASSELGRGYNEQFF. In nucleotides, the CDR3 is TGTGCCAGCAGTGAATTAGGGAGGGGATACAATGAGCAGTTCTTC.

V gene TRBV2 combines with J gene TRBJ2-1; 9 bases line up with TRBD2. V lost 8 bases to trimming and J lost 2 bases; unmatched junction nucleotides: 4. CDR3 length: 14 amino acids. Per the germline V gene, CDR1 is SNHLY and CDR2 is FYNNEI. The CDR3 region is CASCPSGTYNEQFF. CDR3 sequence (DNA): TGTGCCAGCTGTCCTAGCGGGACCTACAATGAGCAGTTCTTC.

About this clone itself: This sample also contains other DNA sequences that code for the same CDR3. This chain links TRBV11-3 with TRBJ2-7; 9 nucleotides line up with TRBD1. The CDR3 runs to 13 residues. Germline CDR1 and CDR2: SGHNT and YENEEA. V was pared by 3 bases and J by 6 bases, with 3 bases of the junction left unmatched. The CDR3 here is CASSLGQGSEQYF. As DNA, the CDR3 is TGTGCCAGCAGCTTGGGACAGGGAAGCGAGCAGTACTTC. The full variable domain, rest sourced from reference TRBV11-3 and TRBJ2-7, is EAGVVQSPRYKIIEKKQPVAFWCNPISGHNTLYWYLQNLGQGPELLIRYENEEAVDDSQLPKDRFSAERLKGVDSTLKIQPAELGDSAVYLCASSLGQGSEQYFGPGTRLTVT.